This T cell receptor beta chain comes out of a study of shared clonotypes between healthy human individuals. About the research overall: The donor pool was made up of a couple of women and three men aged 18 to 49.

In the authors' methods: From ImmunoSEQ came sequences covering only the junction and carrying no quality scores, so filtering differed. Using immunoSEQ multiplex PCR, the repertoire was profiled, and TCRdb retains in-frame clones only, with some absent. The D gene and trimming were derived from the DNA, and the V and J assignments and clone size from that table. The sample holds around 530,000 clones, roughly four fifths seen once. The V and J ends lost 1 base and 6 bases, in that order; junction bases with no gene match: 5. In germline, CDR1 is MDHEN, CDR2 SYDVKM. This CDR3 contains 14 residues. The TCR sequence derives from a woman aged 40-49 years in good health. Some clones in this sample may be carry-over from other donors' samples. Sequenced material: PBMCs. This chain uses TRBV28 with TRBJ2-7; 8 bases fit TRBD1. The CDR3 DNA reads TGTGCCAGCAGTTTATCCAGGACAGGGTCCGAGCAGTACTTC. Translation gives CASSLSRTGSEQYF.